These 23 T cell receptor beta chains share one sample of origin, sequenced in a study of blood T cell repertoires in COVID-19. The repertoire was sequenced with immunoSEQ multiplex PCR; TCRdb's copy has only in-frame clones and lacks some. The sample includes 250,000 to 350,000 clones, approximately 90% of them seen just once. The material sequenced was PBMCs or T cells enriched from blood (not recorded which). These receptor sequences come from a woman in her twenties or thirties who had recovered from COVID-19.

V and J are TRBV19 and TRBJ1-1; possible D gene TRBD1, 6 bases. The CDR3 runs to 14 residues. CDR1 and CDR2 (germline): LNHDA, SQIVND (reference sequence). The ends were cut back, 3 bases at V and 4 bases at J, with 12 bases in the middle. This CDR3 reads CASSMPRGSTEAFF. In DNA form, the CDR3 reads TGTGCCAGTAGTATGCCCAGGGGCTCCACTGAAGCTTTCTTT.

The count of this clone is one. The chain links TRBV4-1 to TRBJ2-3, with D possibly TRBD1 on 5 matching bases. Trimming pared 0 bases from V and 2 bases from J, leaving 12 bases between. Germline V CDR1 and CDR2: MGHRA, YSYEKL. CDR3 length equals 16 residues. As DNA, the CDR3 is TGCGCCAGCAGCCAAGAGGACACGAAATACACAGATACGCAGTATTTT. It yields the protein CASSQEDTKYTDTQYF.

The V call is TRBV6-5, the J call TRBJ1-1, with 10 bases identical to TRBD1. From germline, CDR1 is MNHEY and CDR2 SVGAGI. The CDR3 loop spans 16 amino acids. The V and J ends lost 0 bases and 1 base, in that order; junction bases with no gene match: 2. CDR3 protein: CASSYSTGGENTEAFF. For the CDR3, the DNA is TGTGCCAGCAGTTACTCGACAGGGGGCGAGAACACTGAAGCTTTCTTT.

The CDR3 loop reads CASSPGTRRDTEAFF. The CDR3, as DNA: TGTGCCAGCAGCCCGGGGACTCGGCGGGACACTGAAGCTTTCTTT. J is TRBJ1-1 and V is TRBV5-6, with a possible D match to TRBD1 (5 bases). Germline V lookup: CDR1 SGHDT, CDR2 YYEEEE. Trimming stripped 4 bases from V and 3 bases from J, with 16 bases between. The CDR3 totals 15 residues.

This sequence joins TRBV5-1 and TRBJ2-6; a possible D gene is TRBD2 (7 bases). CDR3 length equals 18 residues. Germline V lookup: CDR1 SGHRS, CDR2 YFSETQ. V shed 4 bases and J shed 2 bases, with 19 bases lying between them. CDR3 sequence (DNA): TGCGCCAGCAGCCCGAACGGGGGGCCCGGGGCTGGGGCCAACGTCCTGACTTTC. Translating it yields CASSPNGGPGAGANVLTF.

In nucleotides, the CDR3 is TGTGCCAGCAGCTTTAAGGCTAGCGGGGCTACTAGGGAGACCCAGTACTTC. Protein product: CASSFKASGATRETQYF. The chain is built from TRBV11-3 and TRBJ2-5; TRBD2 agrees at 9 bases. J lost 5 bases, V lost 3 bases, and 13 bases had no gene match. Germline V gene sequence: CDR1 SGHNT, CDR2 YENEEA. The CDR3 consists of 17 residues.

This chain uses TRBV20-1 with TRBJ1-1; TRBD1 matches 8 bases. V trimming: 3 bases; J trimming: 7 bases; junction bases outside the gene matches: 4. Germline loops: CDR1 DFQATT, CDR2 SNEGSKA (reference sequence). The CDR3 sequence is 12 residues long. CDR3 coding DNA: TGCAGTGCTAGTCAAACAGGGGGTGAAGCTTTCTTT. Translating gives CSASQTGGEAFF.

Here the CDR3 reads CASQTLPGQGYDEQFF. The CDR3 DNA reads as TGTGCCAGTCAAACTCTTCCCGGACAGGGTTATGATGAGCAGTTCTTC. The chain is built from TRBV19 and TRBJ2-1, with TRBD1 identical over 8 bases. CDR1 is LNHDA and CDR2 is SQIVND in the germline V gene (reference sequence). Trimming removed 8 bases from V and 8 bases from J; junction bases left unmatched: 17. This CDR3 contains 16 residues.

This rearrangement joins TRBV12-3 or TRBV12-4 to TRBJ1-2; D gene ambiguous. CDR3 length: 13 residues. With 0 bases removed from V and 5 bases from J, the gap between germline ends came to 7 bases. Here the CDR3 reads CASSLAPTYGYTF. The CDR3, as DNA: TGTGCCAGCAGTTTAGCGCCGACATATGGCTACACCTTC.

In this sample, this clone turned up once. The chain is built from TRBV5-6 and TRBJ1-6; D is ambiguous. V lost 5 bases, J lost 6 bases, and 12 bases lay in between. The germline CDR1 and CDR2 sequences are SGHDT and YYEEEE. CDR3 length: 14 amino acids. The CDR3 spells CASRAGVGNSPLHF. The CDR3 nucleotides are TGTGCCAGCAGGGCCGGAGTCGGTAATTCACCCCTCCACTTT.

This clone was seen only once. Here the CDR3 reads CASSGAGDEQFF. In DNA, the CDR3 is TGTGCCAGCAGCGGAGCGGGCGATGAGCAGTTCTTC. The J gene is TRBJ2-1, the V gene TRBV4-2; a possible D gene is TRBD2 (6 bases). Germline V gene sequence: CDR1 LGHNA, CDR2 YNFKEQ. This CDR3 is 12 amino acids long. V was cut by 5 bases and J by 8 bases, with 10 bases left in between.

The table lists this clone with a few counts. This chain links TRBV7-2 with TRBJ1-5, with 9 bases fitting TRBD1. The CDR3 contains 15 residues. Germline V gene sequence: CDR1 SGHTA, CDR2 FQGNSA. Germline trimming cut 5 bases from V and 4 bases from J; bases unmatched to any gene: 6. This CDR3 reads CASSHRTGENQPQHF. Written as DNA, the CDR3 is TGTGCCAGCAGCCACCGGACAGGGGAAAATCAGCCCCAGCATTTT.

There are a few counts of this clone. This chain connects TRBV7-8 to TRBJ1-2; D is unclear. This CDR3 spans 15 amino acids. The germline gives CDR1 SGHVS, CDR2 FQNEAQ. The germline V and J ends were trimmed by 2 bases and 3 bases, with 13 bases remaining between them. CDR3 sequence reads: CASSLRGPVHYGYTF. DNA of the CDR3: TGTGCCAGCAGCTTAAGAGGCCCGGTCCACTATGGCTACACCTTC. The complete variable domain, with remaining parts taken from reference TRBV7-8 and TRBJ1-2, reads GAGVSQSPRYKVAKRGQDVALRCDPISGHVSLFWYQQALGQGPEFLTYFQNEAQLDKSGLPSDRFFAERPEGSVSTLKIQRTQQEDSAVYLCASSLRGPVHYGYTFGSGTRLTVV.

This clone was counted only a few times. The chain couples TRBV4-1 to TRBJ1-2; 7 nucleotides align to TRBD1. Germline V gene sequence: CDR1 MGHRA, CDR2 YSYEKL. J lost 3 bases, V lost 8 bases, and 9 bases had no gene match. This CDR3 has 14 residues. The chain's CDR3 is CASGYPGQYYGYTF. CDR3 sequence (DNA): TGCGCCAGCGGCTACCCGGGACAGTACTATGGCTACACCTTC.

The chain couples TRBV9 to TRBJ1-5, with no clear D. Germline V CDR1 and CDR2: SGDLS, YYNGEE. V lost 4 bases and J lost 1, with 12 bases in between. The CDR3 consists of 15 residues. The CDR3 sequence: CASSPHGRSNQPQHF. In DNA, the CDR3 is TGTGCCAGCAGCCCCCATGGGAGGAGCAATCAGCCCCAGCATTTT.

The chain carries TRBV10-3 and TRBJ1-2, with 8 nucleotides matching TRBD1. The CDR3 extends over 13 amino acids. The V and J ends lost 4 bases and 2 bases, in that order; junction bases with no gene match: 0. From germline, CDR1 is ENHRY and CDR2 SYGVKD. CDR3: CAISGDRNYGYTF. DNA for the CDR3: TGTGCCATCAGTGGGGACAGGAACTATGGCTACACCTTC.

The J gene is TRBJ1-4, the V gene TRBV6-5; the match to TRBD1 covers 9 bases. V lost 6 bases, J lost 5 bases, and 7 bases stayed unmatched. This CDR3 has 15 amino acids. Germline CDR1 reads MNHEY; CDR2 reads SVGAGI. CDR3 loop: CASRLPGQGNEKLFF. For the CDR3, the DNA is TGTGCCAGCAGACTCCCGGGACAGGGAAATGAAAAACTGTTTTTT.

The V and J genes are TRBV6-1 and TRBJ1-5; D unclear. CDR3 size: 12 residues. V was trimmed by 1 base and J by 7 bases, leaving 5 bases between them. Germline V gene data show CDR1 as MNHNS and CDR2 as SASEGT. Here the CDR3 reads CASSEGGQPQHF. The DNA of the CDR3 is TGTGCCAGCAGTGAAGGAGGCCAGCCCCAGCATTTT.

The rearrangement uses TRBV7-2 and TRBJ1-1; 9 nucleotides align to TRBD1. This CDR3 contains 14 residues. Germline V gene lookup returns CDR1 SGHTA and CDR2 FQGNSA. V dropped 5 bases and J dropped 4; count of bases not matched to a gene: 5. The DNA for the CDR3 is TGTGCCAGCAGCCCGTGGGGACAGGGCACTGAAGCTTTCTTT. It translates to CASSPWGQGTEAFF.

The CDR3 is CASSSLGTGGNYGYTF. The CDR3, as DNA: TGCGCCAGCAGCTCCCTCGGGACAGGGGGAAACTATGGCTACACCTTC. The genes are TRBV5-1 and TRBJ1-2; 11 positions match TRBD1. The trim removed 3 bases at V and 2 bases at J, leaving 6 bases unmatched. The CDR3 runs to 16 residues. Germline V lookup: CDR1 SGHRS, CDR2 YFSETQ.

This sequence joins TRBV6-2 or TRBV6-3 and TRBJ1-2; 8 nucleotides align to TRBD1. The CDR3 sequence is 15 residues long. The germline V gene encodes CDR1 MNHEY and CDR2 SVGEGT. Trimming at V came to 6 bases and at J to 3 bases, leaving 9 bases not matched to a gene. CDR3 region: CASSTGDRRYYGYTF. The CDR3 DNA is TGTGCCAGCAGCACTGGGGACAGGAGGTACTATGGCTACACCTTC.

The V and J genes are TRBV30 and TRBJ2-7; 7 bases match TRBD1. The length of the CDR3 is 15 residues. Per the germline V gene, CDR1 is GTSNPN and CDR2 is SVGIG (reference sequence). Unmatched junction bases numbered 12, after V lost 1 base and J lost 6 bases. The CDR3 loop reads CAWSGGTVFGGEQYF. CDR3 sequence (DNA): TGTGCCTGGAGTGGGGGGACAGTTTTCGGTGGCGAGCAGTACTTC.

The CDR3 loop reads CASRVPTEPEAFF. The DNA of the CDR3 is TGTGCCAGCAGAGTACCGACAGAGCCTGAAGCTTTCTTT. J is TRBJ1-1 and V is TRBV2; possible D gene TRBD1, 5 bases. CDR1 SNHLY and CDR2 FYNNEI come from the germline V gene. Trimming removed 6 bases from V and 6 bases from J, with 14 bases in between. This CDR3 contains 13 residues.